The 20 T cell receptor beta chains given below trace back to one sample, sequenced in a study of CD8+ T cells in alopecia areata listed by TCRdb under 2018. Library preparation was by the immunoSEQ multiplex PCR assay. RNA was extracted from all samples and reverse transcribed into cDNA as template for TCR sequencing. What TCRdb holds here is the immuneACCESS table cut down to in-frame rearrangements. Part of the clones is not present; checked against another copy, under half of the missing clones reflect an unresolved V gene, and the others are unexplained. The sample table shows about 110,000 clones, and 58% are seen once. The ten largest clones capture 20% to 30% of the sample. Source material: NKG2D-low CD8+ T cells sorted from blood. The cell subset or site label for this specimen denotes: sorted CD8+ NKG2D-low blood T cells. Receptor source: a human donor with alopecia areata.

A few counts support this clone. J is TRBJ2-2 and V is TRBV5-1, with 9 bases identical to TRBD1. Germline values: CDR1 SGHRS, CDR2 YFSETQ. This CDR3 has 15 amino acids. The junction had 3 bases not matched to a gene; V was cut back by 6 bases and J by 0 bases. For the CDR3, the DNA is TGCGCCAGCAACCGGGACAGGGCGAACACCGGGGAGCTGTTTTTT. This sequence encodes CASNRDRANTGELFF.

CDR3 loop: CASSQDRSPTYEQYF. CDR3 DNA: TGTGCCAGCAGTCAGGACAGGAGTCCTACCTACGAGCAGTACTTC. The V gene is TRBV27, the J gene TRBJ2-7; 7 positions match TRBD1. CDR1 is MNHEY, CDR2 SMNVEV, per germline (reference sequence). J lost 2 bases, V lost 5 bases, and 9 bases had no gene match. The CDR3 contains 15 residues.

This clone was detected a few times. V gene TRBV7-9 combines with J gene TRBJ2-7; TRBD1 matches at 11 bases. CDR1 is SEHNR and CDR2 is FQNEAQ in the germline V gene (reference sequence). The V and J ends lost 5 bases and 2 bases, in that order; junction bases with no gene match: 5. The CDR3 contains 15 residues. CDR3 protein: CASSAGQGVTYEQYF. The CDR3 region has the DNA TGTGCCAGCAGCGCGGGACAGGGGGTGACCTACGAGCAGTACTTC. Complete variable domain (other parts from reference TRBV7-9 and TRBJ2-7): DTGVSQNPRHKITKRGQNVTFRCDPISEHNRLYWYRQTLGQGPEFLTYFQNEAQLEKSRLLSDRFSAERPKGSFSTLEIQRTEQGDSAMYLCASSAGQGVTYEQYFGPGTRLTVT.

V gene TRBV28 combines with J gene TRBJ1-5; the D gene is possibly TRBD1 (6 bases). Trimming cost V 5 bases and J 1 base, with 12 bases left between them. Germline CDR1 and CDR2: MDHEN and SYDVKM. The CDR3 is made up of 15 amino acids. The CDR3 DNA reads TGTGCCAGCAGTCCATGGGACACCAGCAATCAGCCCCAGCATTTT. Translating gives CASSPWDTSNQPQHF.

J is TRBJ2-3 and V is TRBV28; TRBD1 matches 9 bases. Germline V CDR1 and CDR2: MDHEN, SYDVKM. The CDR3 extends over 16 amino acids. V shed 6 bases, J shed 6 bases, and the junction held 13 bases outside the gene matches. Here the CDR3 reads CASSQGQGGSLDTQYF. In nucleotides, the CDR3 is TGTGCCAGCAGCCAGGGACAGGGTGGAAGTTTGGATACGCAGTATTTT.

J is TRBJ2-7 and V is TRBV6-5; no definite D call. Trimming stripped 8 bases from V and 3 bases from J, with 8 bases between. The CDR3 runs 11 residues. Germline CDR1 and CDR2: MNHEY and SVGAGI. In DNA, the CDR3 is TGTGCCAGCGGTTGGTTCTACGAGCAGTACTTC. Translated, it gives CASGWFYEQYF.

CDR3 bases: TGCGCCAGCAGCTTGGAGACAGGCCTCCAAGAGACCCAGTACTTC. Its protein product is CASSLETGLQETQYF. The chain carries TRBV5-1 and TRBJ2-5, with D possibly being TRBD1 (6 bases). The V end was cut by 0 bases, the J end by 1 base, with 10 bases between. The CDR3 consists of 15 residues. Germline assignment: CDR1 SGHRS and CDR2 YFSETQ. The full variable domain, with the rest looked up from reference TRBV5-1 and TRBJ2-5, is KAGVTQTPRYLIKTRGQQVTLSCSPISGHRSVSWYQQTPGQGLQFLFEYFSETQRNKGNFPGRFSGRQFSNSRSEMNVSTLELGDSALYLCASSLETGLQETQYFGPGTRLLVL.

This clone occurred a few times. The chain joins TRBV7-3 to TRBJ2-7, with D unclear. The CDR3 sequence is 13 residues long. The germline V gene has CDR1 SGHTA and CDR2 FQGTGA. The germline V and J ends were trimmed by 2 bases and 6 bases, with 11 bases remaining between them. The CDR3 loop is CASSLDSPAEQYF. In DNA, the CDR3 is TGTGCCAGCAGCTTAGATTCCCCTGCCGAGCAGTACTTC. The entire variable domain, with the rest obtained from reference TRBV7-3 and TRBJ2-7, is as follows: GAGVSQTPSNKVTEKGKYVELRCDPISGHTALYWYRQSLGQGPEFLIYFQGTGAADDSGLPNDRFFAVRPEGSVSTLKIQRTERGDSAVYLCASSLDSPAEQYFGPGTRLTVT.

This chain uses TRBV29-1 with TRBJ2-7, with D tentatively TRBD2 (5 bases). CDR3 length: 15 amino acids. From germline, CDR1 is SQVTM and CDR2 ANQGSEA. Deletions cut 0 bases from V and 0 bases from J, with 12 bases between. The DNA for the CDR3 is TGCAGCGTTGAAGATCCCTTTGGGAGCTCCTACGAGCAGTACTTC. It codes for CSVEDPFGSSYEQYF.

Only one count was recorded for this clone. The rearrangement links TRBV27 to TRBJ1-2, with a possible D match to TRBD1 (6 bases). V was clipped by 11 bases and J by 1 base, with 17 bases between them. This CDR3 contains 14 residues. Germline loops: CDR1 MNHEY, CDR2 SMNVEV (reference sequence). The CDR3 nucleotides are TGTGCCTTACGACTGGGACACCTTAACTATGGCTACACCTTC. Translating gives CALRLGHLNYGYTF.

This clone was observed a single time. Written as DNA, the CDR3 is TGTGCCAGCAGTTTAGGCAGGGAAAGGGACAATGAGCAGTTCTTC. As protein: CASSLGRERDNEQFF. V gene TRBV27 combines with J gene TRBJ2-1; possibly TRBD1 for D (5 bases). V lost 2 bases, J lost 5 bases, and 13 bases lay in between. The CDR3 has 15 amino acids. Germline V gene data show CDR1 as MNHEY and CDR2 as SMNVEV (reference sequence).

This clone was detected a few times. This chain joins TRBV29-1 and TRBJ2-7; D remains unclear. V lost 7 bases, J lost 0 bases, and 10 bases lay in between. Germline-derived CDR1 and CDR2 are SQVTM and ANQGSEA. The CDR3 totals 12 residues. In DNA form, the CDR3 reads TGCAGCGGGGTTGGGGACTCCTACGAGCAGTACTTC. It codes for CSGVGDSYEQYF.

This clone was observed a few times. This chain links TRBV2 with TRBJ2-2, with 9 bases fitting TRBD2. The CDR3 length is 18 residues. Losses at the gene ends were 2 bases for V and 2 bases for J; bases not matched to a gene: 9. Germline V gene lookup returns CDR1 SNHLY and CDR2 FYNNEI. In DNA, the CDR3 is TGTGCCAGCAGTGAACTTTTAGAGACTAGCGGAAACACCGGGGAGCTGTTTTTT. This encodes CASSELLETSGNTGELFF. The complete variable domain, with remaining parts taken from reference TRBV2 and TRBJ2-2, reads EPEVTQTPSHQVTQMGQEVILRCVPISNHLYFYWYRQILGQKVEFLVSFYNNEISEKSEIFDDQFSVERPDGSNFTLKIRSTKLEDSAMYFCASSELLETSGNTGELFFGEGSRLTVL.

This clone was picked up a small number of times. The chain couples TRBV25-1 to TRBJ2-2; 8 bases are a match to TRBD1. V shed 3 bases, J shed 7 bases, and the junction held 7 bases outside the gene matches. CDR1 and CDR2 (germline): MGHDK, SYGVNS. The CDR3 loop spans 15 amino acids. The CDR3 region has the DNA TGTGCCAGCAGTGACGTCAGGGGGCTTTACGGGGAGCTGTTTTTT. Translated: CASSDVRGLYGELFF.

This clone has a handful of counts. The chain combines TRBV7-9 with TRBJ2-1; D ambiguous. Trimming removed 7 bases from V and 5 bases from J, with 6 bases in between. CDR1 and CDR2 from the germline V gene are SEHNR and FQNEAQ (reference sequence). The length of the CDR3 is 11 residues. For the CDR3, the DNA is TGTGCCAGCACCGGCAACAATGAGCAGTTCTTC. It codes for CASTGNNEQFF.

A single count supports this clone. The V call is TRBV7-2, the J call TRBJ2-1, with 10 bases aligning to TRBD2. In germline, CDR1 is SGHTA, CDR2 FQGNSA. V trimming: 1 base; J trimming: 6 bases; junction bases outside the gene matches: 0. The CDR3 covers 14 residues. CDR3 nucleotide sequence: TGTGCCAGCAGCTTAGGACTAGCGGGCAATGAGCAGTTCTTC. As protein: CASSLGLAGNEQFF.

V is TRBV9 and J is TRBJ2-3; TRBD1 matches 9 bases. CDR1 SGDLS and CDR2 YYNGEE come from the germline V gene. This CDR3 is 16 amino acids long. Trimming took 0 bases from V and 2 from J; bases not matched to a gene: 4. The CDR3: CASSVGTGVYTDTQYF. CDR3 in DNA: TGTGCCAGCAGCGTAGGGACAGGGGTTTACACAGATACGCAGTATTTT.

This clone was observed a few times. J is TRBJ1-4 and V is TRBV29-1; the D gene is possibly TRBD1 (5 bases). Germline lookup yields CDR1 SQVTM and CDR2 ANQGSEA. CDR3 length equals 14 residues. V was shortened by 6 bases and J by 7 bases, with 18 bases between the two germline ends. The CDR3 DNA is TGCAGCGTGTACAGGATGGGCGTGGGTGAAAAACTGTTTTTT. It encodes CSVYRMGVGEKLFF.

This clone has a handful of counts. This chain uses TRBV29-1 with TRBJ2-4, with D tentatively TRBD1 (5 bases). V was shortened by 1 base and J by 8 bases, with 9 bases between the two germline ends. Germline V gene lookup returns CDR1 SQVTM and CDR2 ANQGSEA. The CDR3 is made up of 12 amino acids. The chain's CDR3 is CSVEGRADIQYF. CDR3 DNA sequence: TGCAGCGTTGAAGGCAGGGCGGACATTCAGTACTTC.

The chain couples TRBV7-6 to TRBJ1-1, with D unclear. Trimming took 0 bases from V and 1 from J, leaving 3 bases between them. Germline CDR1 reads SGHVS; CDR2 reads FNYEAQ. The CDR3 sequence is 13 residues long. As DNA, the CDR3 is TGTGCCAGCAGCTTAGCAGAGAACACTGAAGCTTTCTTT. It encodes CASSLAENTEAFF.